This entry describes one T cell receptor beta chain. This record comes from a study of blood T cell repertoires in COVID-19. Looking at the study overall: Acute and convalescent COVID-19 samples came from the United States, Italy and Spain.

V lost 3 bases and J 0 bases, leaving 8 bases between the germline ends. The CDR3 covers 14 residues. Germline V gene sequence: CDR1 SEHNR, CDR2 FQNEAQ (reference sequence). Sequencing used immunoSEQ multiplex PCR; TCRdb keeps in-frame clones, though not all of them. The table shows over 300,000 clones, with around 87% occurring only once. The chain employs TRBV7-9 and TRBJ1-1; D not resolved. Sequences were obtained from PBMCs or T cells enriched from blood (not recorded which). The TCR sequence derives from a woman aged 30 to 39 with acute COVID-19. CDR3 DNA sequence: TGTGCCAGCAGCTTCCTTCTAATGAACACTGAAGCTTTCTTT. Its protein is CASSFLLMNTEAFF. Full variable domain (missing parts from reference TRBV7-9 and TRBJ1-1): DTGVSQNPRHKITKRGQNVTFRCDPISEHNRLYWYRQTLGQGPEFLTYFQNEAQLEKSRLLSDRFSAERPKGSFSTLEIQRTEQGDSAMYLCASSFLLMNTEAFFGQGTRLTVV.